This is a list of T cell receptor beta chains from one sample in a study of radiotherapy plus CTLA-4 blockade in lung cancer. Using immunoSEQ multiplex PCR, the repertoire was profiled, and TCRdb retains in-frame clones only, with some absent. The sample records approximately 100,000 clones, 85% to 90% being singletons. Sample: peripheral blood, taken from a patient treated with radiotherapy plus ipilimumab. These receptors came from a human donor with non-small cell lung cancer that progressed on radiotherapy plus ipilimumab. Some clones in this sample may be carry-over from other donors' samples. CDR3s include the opening cysteine and the closing phenylalanine or tryptophan. A D gene is named only where the DNA matches it firmly.

TRBV27,NA,TRBJ2-7,CASSFMPPYEQYF,TGTGCCAGCAGTTTCATGCCCCCCTACGAGCAGTACTTC
TRBV28,TRBD1,TRBJ2-7,CASSFPARTGGYEQYF,TGTGCCAGCAGTTTTCCCGCTCGGACAGGGGGCTACGAGCAGTACTTC
TRBV5-1,TRBD1,TRBJ2-7,CASSSGQGFYEQYF,TGCGCCAGCAGCTCGGGACAGGGGTTTTACGAGCAGTACTTC
TRBV29-1,NA,TRBJ1-1,CSVKTANTEAFF,TGCAGCGTTAAAACAGCCAACACTGAAGCTTTCTTT
TRBV2,TRBD1,TRBJ2-6,CASGTVGANVLTF,TGTGCCAGCGGGACAGTAGGGGCCAACGTCCTGACTTTC
TRBV18,TRBD2,TRBJ2-7,CASSSTSGGPEGYF,TGTGCCAGCTCATCAACTAGCGGGGGGCCTGAGGGGTACTTC
TRBV21-1,NA,TRBJ2-7,CASSKDRAGGRSYEQYF,TGTGCCAGCAGCAAAGATAGGGCAGGGGGACGATCCTACGAGCAGTACTTC
TRBV29-1,NA,TRBJ2-7,CSVGGDGSSYEQYF,TGCAGCGTTGGGGGTGACGGCAGCTCCTACGAGCAGTACTTC
TRBV11-2,NA,TRBJ1-1,CASSLVYGGAPPEAFF,TGTGCCAGCAGCTTAGTTTATGGGGGCGCCCCCCCTGAAGCTTTCTTT
TRBV10-2,TRBD2,TRBJ2-7,CASSEWGGRRPSYEQYF,TGCGCCAGCAGTGAGTGGGGGGGACGCCGACCTTCCTACGAGCAGTACTTC